Listed below are T cell receptor beta chains from one sample, sequenced in a study of blood T cell repertoires in COVID-19. Assay: immunoSEQ multiplex PCR; the TCRdb copy retains only in-frame clones and omits some. The sample records 250,000 or so clones, more than 75% being singletons. The specimen sequenced was peripheral blood. These receptors originate from a man between 40 and 49 years old with active or convalescent COVID-19. The CDR3 runs from the conserved cysteine through the conserved F or W. The D gene is left open where the match is weak. Clone sizes are given selectively: once, few, many, or a class where the clone is expanded.

len	j_gene	abundance	d_gene	v_gene	CDR3nt	CDR3aa
19	TRBJ1-6	.	.	TRBV21-1	TGTGCCAGCAGCCCCTGGGGCCCCATCCCTTTTTATTGGAATTCACCCCTCCACTTT	CASSPWGPIPFYWNSPLHF
16	TRBJ1-4	.	.	TRBV9	TGTGCCAGCAGCCCAGGACAGAAACGTTCTAATGAAAAACTGTTTTTT	CASSPGQKRSNEKLFF
14	TRBJ1-1	.	.	TRBV5-1	TGCGCCAGCAGCTCGACAAGGTCTGCTCTCGAAGCTTTCTTT	CASSSTRSALEAFF
15	TRBJ2-1	once	TRBD1	TRBV5-4	TGTGCCAGCGGTCCTCGACAGGGGCACTACAATGAGCAGTTCTTC	CASGPRQGHYNEQFF
12	TRBJ1-2	once	TRBD1	TRBV10-2	TGCGCCAGCAGCACAGGGGCATATGGCTACACCTTC	CASSTGAYGYTF
12	TRBJ2-2	.	.	TRBV7-9	TGTGCCAGCAGCCCACTTGGCGGGGAGCTGTTTTTT	CASSPLGGELFF
14	TRBJ2-1	.	.	TRBV9	TGTGCCAGCAGCATCCCTCCCAGGGACAATGAGCAGTTCTTC	CASSIPPRDNEQFF
13	TRBJ1-1	.	TRBD1	TRBV7-9	TGTGCCAGCAGCTCACAGGGGGTAGCTGAAGCTTTCTTT	CASSSQGVAEAFF
16	TRBJ2-1	.	TRBD2	TRBV7-3	TGTGCCAGCAGCTTATCAGCGGGAGGGTCCTACAATGAGCAGTTCTTC	CASSLSAGGSYNEQFF
14	TRBJ1-2	few	TRBD1	TRBV2	TGTGCCAGCAGGAAGGACAGGAATAACTATGGCTACACCTTC	CASRKDRNNYGYTF
16	TRBJ1-2	.	TRBD1	TRBV9	TGTGCCAGCAGCCCACCCGGACAGGGGGTTAGCTATGGCTACACCTTC	CASSPPGQGVSYGYTF
11	TRBJ2-7	.	.	TRBV20-1	TGCAGTGTTGCATCAGGCCACGAGCAGTACTTC	CSVASGHEQYF
15	TRBJ2-3	.	TRBD2	TRBV7-9	TGTGCCAGCAGAGGTGGACTAGCGGGCACAGATACGCAGTATTTT	CASRGGLAGTDTQYF
15	TRBJ2-2	.	.	TRBV11-2	TGTGCCAGCAGCTTAGTAGTTTCCGACACCGGGGAGCTGTTTTTT	CASSLVVSDTGELFF
14	TRBJ1-1	once	.	TRBV11-3	TGTGCCAGCAGCTCCTCGACGGGAAAGACTGAAGCTTTCTTT	CASSSSTGKTEAFF
15	TRBJ2-5	.	.	TRBV24-1	TGTGCCACCAGTGATTGGCAGGCGATCCAAGAGACCCAGTACTTC	CATSDWQAIQETQYF
15	TRBJ2-7	.	TRBD1	TRBV5-1	TGCGCCAGCTCTAGACAACAGGGGCCTTTCGAGGAGCAGTACTTC	CASSRQQGPFEEQYF
15	TRBJ1-4	.	.	TRBV5-1	TGCGCCAGCAGCTCCGCCGGGGTGGAATATGAAAAACTGTTTTTT	CASSSAGVEYEKLFF
14	TRBJ1-1	.	.	TRBV7-9	TGTGCCAGCAGCTTACAGGGGCGGAACACTGAAGCTTTCTTT	CASSLQGRNTEAFF
17	TRBJ2-7	.	TRBD2	TRBV19	TGTGCCAGTAGTATTAGGCTAGCGGGAGTACAGGCCTACGAGCAGTACTTC	CASSIRLAGVQAYEQYF
14	TRBJ2-2	.	.	TRBV28	TGTGCCAGCAGTTTAGCCGGGAACACCGGGGAGCTGTTTTTT	CASSLAGNTGELFF
16	TRBJ2-3	once	TRBD2	TRBV6-4	TGTGCCAGCAGTGACCTAGCGGGTTTTTCCACAGATACGCAGTATTTT	CASSDLAGFSTDTQYF
16	TRBJ2-1	few	TRBD2	TRBV3-1/TRBV3-2	TGTGCCAGCAGCCTTCTAGCGGGAGGTACTAGCAATGAGCAGTTCTTC	CASSLLAGGTSNEQFF
14	TRBJ1-3	.	TRBD1	TRBV10-3	TGTGCCATCAGGGAGCCGGGACAGAGAAACACCATATATTTT	CAIREPGQRNTIYF
16	TRBJ2-4	.	.	TRBV7-2	TGTGCCAGCAGCTCTACAGGGATCGAAGCCAAAAACATTCAGTACTTC	CASSSTGIEAKNIQYF
16	TRBJ2-7	.	TRBD2	TRBV5-5	TGTGCCAGCAGCTTGGCCACTAGCGGGGGCCTCTGGGAGCAGTACTTC	CASSLATSGGLWEQYF
14	TRBJ2-7	.	.	TRBV13	TGTGCCAGCAGCTCCTCGGGGAGCTACCACGAGCAGTACTTC	CASSSSGSYHEQYF
14	TRBJ1-1	.	.	TRBV9	TGTGCCAGCAGCTTTGGACTGATGAACACTGAAGCTTTCTTT	CASSFGLMNTEAFF
15	TRBJ2-1	.	TRBD2	TRBV19	TGTGCCAGTAGTATTGTTCTAGCGGGAACCAATGAGCAGTTCTTC	CASSIVLAGTNEQFF
14	TRBJ1-6	.	TRBD1	TRBV5-4	TGTGCCAGCAGCTTGCAGGGGGCGCAATCACCCCTCCACTTT	CASSLQGAQSPLHF
18	TRBJ2-2	.	TRBD2	TRBV7-3	TGTGCCAGCAGCTTAACGGGTAGCGGGGGGACCTACACCGGGGAGCTGTTTTTT	CASSLTGSGGTYTGELFF
16	TRBJ1-5	.	.	TRBV7-6	TGTGCCAGCAGCTTAGACGGAGGGTATAGCAATCAGCCCCAGCATTTT	CASSLDGGYSNQPQHF
15	TRBJ2-3	.	TRBD2	TRBV11-3	TGTGCCAGCAGCTTAGACAGCGGGAGAACAGATACGCAGTATTTT	CASSLDSGRTDTQYF
14	TRBJ2-7	.	TRBD1	TRBV11-3	TGTGCCAGCAGCCTCGGACAGGGTGGGTCCGAGCAGTACTTC	CASSLGQGGSEQYF
15	TRBJ2-1	.	TRBD2	TRBV11-3	TGTGCCAGCAGCTTGGGGACTAGCTCCTACAATGAGCAGTTCTTC	CASSLGTSSYNEQFF
16	TRBJ2-5	once	TRBD1	TRBV5-1	TGCGCCAGCAGCGCCATATCGGGACAGGGACAAGAGACCCAGTACTTC	CASSAISGQGQETQYF
15	TRBJ2-1	once	.	TRBV12-5	TGTGCTAGTGGCTGGCTGGCGGCGCCCGACAATGAGCAGTTCTTC	CASGWLAAPDNEQFF
18	TRBJ1-3	.	TRBD1	TRBV19	TGTGCCAGTAGTATAAGGAATATGGGACAGGGATCTGGAAACACCATATATTTT	CASSIRNMGQGSGNTIYF
15	TRBJ2-7	.	TRBD2	TRBV7-3	TGTGCCAGCAGCCCCGGGGGGGCGGGGGGCTACGAGCAGTACTTC	CASSPGGAGGYEQYF
16	TRBJ2-3	.	TRBD2	TRBV5-6	TGTGCCAGCAGCTTGGTCGGGGGGGTTCGTTTGGATACGCAGTATTTT	CASSLVGGVRLDTQYF
11	TRBJ1-2	once	.	TRBV19	TGTGCCAGTAGTACACAATCTGGCTACACCTTC	CASSTQSGYTF
16	TRBJ1-4	.	.	TRBV7-4	TGTGCCAGCAGCTCCCCCCCGGGGGCAACTAATGAAAAACTGTTTTTT	CASSSPPGATNEKLFF
15	TRBJ1-5	.	.	TRBV19	TGTGCCAGTAGTTCAACAGGTTCTAGCAATCAGCCCCAGCATTTT	CASSSTGSSNQPQHF
17	TRBJ1-5	.	.	TRBV7-3	TGTGCCAGCAGCTTATCCCGAGACAACGATAGCAATCAGCCCCAGCATTTT	CASSLSRDNDSNQPQHF
13	TRBJ2-4	once	.	TRBV28	TGTGCCAGCAGTTTACCCGGAGGCAACATTCAGTACTTC	CASSLPGGNIQYF
16	TRBJ2-3	.	TRBD2	TRBV24-1	TGTGCCACCAGTGAACTAGCGGGGGGAGGGGCAGATACGCAGTATTTT	CATSELAGGGADTQYF
15	TRBJ1-5	.	.	TRBV7-8	TGTGCCAGCAGCTTTAGTGAGAGGAGAAATCAGCCCCAGCATTTT	CASSFSERRNQPQHF
15	TRBJ2-2	.	TRBD1	TRBV11-2	TGTGCCACGCCCCCGGGACAGAGAAACACCGGGGAGCTGTTTTTT	CATPPGQRNTGELFF
14	TRBJ2-7	.	.	TRBV6-5	TGTGCCAGCAGCAGGGGGCGGGGGTTCTACGAGCAGTACTTC	CASSRGRGFYEQYF
18	TRBJ1-3	.	.	TRBV2	TGTGCCAGCAGTGGAGGGGGACATTTTTTGCGCTCTGGAAACACCATATATTTT	CASSGGGHFLRSGNTIYF
14	TRBJ2-1	.	.	TRBV5-1	TGCGCCAGCAGCTTGGGGGGCAGCTACAATGAGCAGTTCTTC	CASSLGGSYNEQFF
15	TRBJ1-2	.	TRBD1	TRBV29-1	TGCAGCGTACGACAGGGGGCGGCTTTAGAGTATGGCTACACCTTC	CSVRQGAALEYGYTF